Each of the 26 T cell receptor beta chains below was sequenced from the same sample in a study of T-cell reconstitution after alpha-beta-depleted transplantation in children. The library targeted TCRbeta and was prepared with unique molecular identifiers. TCRdb analysed the PCR reads with MiXCR anew, one entry per CDR3 protein. The sample yields about 980,000 distinct CDR3 sequences, under 30% seen once. The source material was PBMCs, mostly from graft donor cells, sampled 360 days after TCRalphabeta/CD19-depleted stem cell transplant. The source is a boy under two years old who had a stem cell transplant for SCID, so the T cells may come from the graft donor.

The chain joins TRBV5-8 to TRBJ1-5; 7 bases align to TRBD1. Germline CDR1 is SGHTS and CDR2 is YDEGEE. The J segment lost 7 bases and the V segment lost 1 base, leaving 5 bases of the junction unmatched. The CDR3 runs 14 residues. In DNA form, the CDR3 reads TGTGCCAGCAGCTTGAGGGACAGAGGGCAGCCCCAGCATTTT. Encoded protein: CASSLRDRGQPQHF.

This clonotype was counted a few times. This sequence joins TRBV29-1 and TRBJ2-2; tentatively, D is TRBD1 or TRBD2 (5 bases each). Germline V gene sequence: CDR1 SQVTM, CDR2 ANQGSEA. With 7 bases removed from V and 3 bases from J, the gap between germline ends came to 12 bases. CDR3 length: 13 residues. The CDR3 region has the DNA TGCAGCGCCACCGGGACCGACACCGGGGAGCTGTTTTTT. Translating gives CSATGTDTGELFF.

This clonotype was observed a handful of times. The J gene is TRBJ2-3, the V gene TRBV7-2; 8 bases align to TRBD2. The germline V gene has CDR1 SGHTA and CDR2 FQGNSA. V lost 5 bases and J lost 5; bases outside the gene matches: 12. The CDR3 extends over 16 amino acids. CDR3 sequence reads: CASSPRRGGGLDTQYF. Written as DNA, the CDR3 is TGTGCCAGCAGCCCACGTCGGGGGGGTGGTTTAGATACGCAGTATTTT.

This clonotype has a handful of counts. The rearrangement uses TRBV20-1 and TRBJ2-1; 11 bases align to TRBD2. V trimming: 2 bases; J trimming: 9 bases; junction bases outside the gene matches: 12. Per the germline V gene, CDR1 is DFQATT and CDR2 is SNEGSKA (reference sequence). The CDR3 is 16 residues long. The CDR3 DNA reads TGCAGTGCTAGAAGAGGCGTAGCGGGGGGGCAAGTTGAGCAGTTCTTC. The encoded protein is CSARRGVAGGQVEQFF.

The chain combines TRBV4-1 with TRBJ2-1; 10 bases map to TRBD1. Trimming cost V 2 bases and J 7 bases; bases outside gene matches: 5. Germline CDR1 MGHRA, CDR2 YSYEKL. CDR3 length: 15 residues. CDR3 region: CASSQLRGQGNEQFF. CDR3 in DNA: TGCGCCAGCAGCCAACTAAGGGGACAGGGGAATGAGCAGTTCTTC.

This clonotype was found once. The V gene is TRBV7-2, the J gene TRBJ2-5, with D possibly TRBD2 on 6 matching bases. The V end lost 1 base, the J end lost 7 bases, and 13 bases lay between the germline ends. CDR1 is SGHTA and CDR2 is FQGNSA in the germline V gene. The CDR3 consists of 14 residues. The CDR3 is CASSLVGVGGTQYF. As DNA, the CDR3 is TGTGCCAGCAGCTTAGTAGGGGTGGGAGGGACCCAGTACTTC.

In this sample, this clonotype turned up a few times. V is TRBV6-5 and J is TRBJ2-3, with TRBD1 matching 7 bases. The CDR3 runs to 16 residues. Germline assignment: CDR1 MNHEY and CDR2 SVGAGI. The trim removed 3 bases at V and 4 bases at J, leaving 10 bases unmatched. CDR3 coding DNA: TGTGCCAGCAGTTATCGCGAAACAGGGGCGGCAGATACGCAGTATTTT. It codes for CASSYRETGAADTQYF.

There are a few counts of this clonotype. The rearrangement links TRBV15 to TRBJ1-2; D gene uncertain. The CDR3 length is 14 residues. Germline V CDR1 and CDR2: LNHNV, YYDKDF (reference sequence). Trimming removed 0 bases from V and 4 bases from J, with 9 bases in between. The CDR3 loop reads CATSRERALYGYTF. In DNA, the CDR3 is TGTGCCACCAGCAGAGAACGGGCTCTCTATGGCTACACCTTC.

The genes are TRBV15 and TRBJ1-4; D might be TRBD1 (6 bases). Germline V lookup: CDR1 LNHNV, CDR2 YYDKDF (reference sequence). The CDR3 is 11 residues long. V lost 5 bases, J lost 14 bases, and 12 bases lay in between. CDR3 sequence reads: CATSGFDRLFF. The CDR3 DNA reads as TGTGCCACCAGCGGATTTGACAGGCTGTTTTTT. Filled out from reference TRBV15 and TRBJ1-4, the complete variable domain reads DAMVIQNPRYQVTQFGKPVTLSCSQTLNHNVMYWYQQKSSQAPKLLFHYYDKDFNNEADTPDNFQSRRPNTSFCFLDIRSPGLGDTAMYLCATSGFDRLFFGSGTQLSVL.

This clonotype was picked up a small number of times. V and J are TRBV12-3 or TRBV12-4 and TRBJ2-1, with 9 bases matching TRBD1. This CDR3 contains 16 residues. Trimming at V came to 3 bases and at J to 6 bases, leaving 9 bases not matched to a gene. Here the CDR3 DNA reads TGTGCCAGCAGTTTGGGCCACAGGGGGCTTGGCAATGAGCAGTTCTTC. Protein product: CASSLGHRGLGNEQFF.

The CDR3 region has the DNA TGTGCCAGCAGTTCAGGGGGCAAGGCTGTCGAGCAGTACTTC. It encodes CASSSGGKAVEQYF. The chain recombines TRBV12-3 or TRBV12-4 with TRBJ2-7; 8 bases fit TRBD1. J gave up 6 bases and V 4 bases, and 8 bases lay outside the gene matches. The CDR3 length is 14 residues.

This clonotype appeared a few times. This chain links TRBV5-1 with TRBJ2-7; D is perhaps TRBD1 (6 bases). CDR3 size: 13 residues. The germline V gene encodes CDR1 SGHRS and CDR2 YFSETQ. With 4 bases removed from V and 6 bases from J, the gap between germline ends came to 14 bases. The CDR3 DNA reads TGCGCCAGCAGCCTTCGGCAGGGGTTCGAGCAGTACTTC. Translation: CASSLRQGFEQYF.

V and J are TRBV18 and TRBJ2-1; TRBD2 aligns across 8 bases. The V segment lost 4 bases and the J segment 5 bases; nucleotides outside the gene matches: 13. The CDR3 has 17 residues. Germline loops: CDR1 KGHSH, CDR2 LQKENI. CDR3 nucleotide sequence: TGTGCCAGCTCACTAATCTCGGCGGGGGGCCTAAACAATGAGCAGTTCTTC. This translates into CASSLISAGGLNNEQFF.

The chain has TRBV20-1 and TRBJ2-7; a possible D gene is TRBD2 (5 bases). This CDR3 spans 15 amino acids. CDR1 DFQATT and CDR2 SNEGSKA come from the germline V gene (reference sequence). V was clipped by 3 bases and J by 0 bases, with 15 bases between them. CDR3 sequence reads: CSASPGFSSSYEQYF. The CDR3 DNA reads TGCAGTGCTAGCCCGGGATTTTCGAGCTCCTACGAGCAGTACTTC.

This clonotype showed up just a few times. The genes are TRBV29-1 and TRBJ2-1; TRBD2 aligns across 8 bases. From germline, CDR1 is SQVTM and CDR2 ANQGSEA. The length of the CDR3 is 15 residues. The trim removed 5 bases at V and 2 bases at J, leaving 8 bases unmatched. In nucleotides, the CDR3 is TGCAGCGTTTTGCCTCTCGGGGGGGCCTACAATGAGCAGTTCTTC. It yields the protein CSVLPLGGAYNEQFF.

Only a few counts were recorded for this clonotype. The chain combines TRBV5-1 with TRBJ2-1; D could derive from TRBD1 or TRBD2 (6 bases each). The germline V and J ends were trimmed by 4 bases and 6 bases, with 20 bases remaining between them. The CDR3 is 16 amino acids. The germline V gene encodes CDR1 SGHRS and CDR2 YFSETQ. CDR3 protein: CASSPAGGPSGNEQFF. Here the CDR3 DNA reads TGCGCCAGCAGCCCAGCTGGGGGGCCTTCAGGCAATGAGCAGTTCTTC.

This clonotype turned up a few times. This chain's CDR3 is CASSLDNRAVQETQYF. The CDR3 region has the DNA TGTGCCAGCAGCTTAGATAACAGGGCGGTCCAAGAGACCCAGTACTTC. The V gene is TRBV5-5, the J gene TRBJ2-5, with a possible D match to TRBD1 (6 bases). The CDR3 has 16 amino acids. Looked up from germline, CDR1 is SGHKS and CDR2 is YYEKEE (reference sequence). The ends were cut back, 2 bases at V and 1 base at J, with 15 bases in the middle.

This clonotype was picked up a small number of times. The chain uses TRBV18 and TRBJ2-6; no firm D call. The CDR3 runs to 14 residues. CDR1 is KGHSH and CDR2 is LQKENI in the germline V gene. With 2 bases removed from V and 3 bases from J, the gap between germline ends came to 5 bases. CDR3 DNA sequence: TGTGCCAGCTCACCAGTATATGGGGCCAACGTCCTGACTTTC. It encodes CASSPVYGANVLTF.

The chain recombines TRBV3-1 with TRBJ2-6; 9 nucleotides match TRBD1. CDR3 length equals 18 residues. V gave up 3 bases and J gave up 0 bases; unmatched junction bases: 6. The germline CDR1 and CDR2 sequences are LGHDT and YNNKEL (reference sequence). CDR3 sequence reads: CASSHFGTGTSGANVLTF. The CDR3 DNA is TGTGCCAGCAGCCATTTCGGGACAGGGACCTCTGGGGCCAACGTCCTGACTTTC.

The gene calls are TRBV20-1 and TRBJ1-5, with D possibly TRBD1 on 6 matching bases. The V end was cut by 3 bases, the J end by 0 bases, with 12 bases between. The CDR3 has 15 amino acids. Germline V lookup: CDR1 DFQATT, CDR2 SNEGSKA (reference sequence). The CDR3 spells CSASRDIHSNQPQHF. CDR3 nucleotide sequence: TGCAGTGCTAGCAGGGACATCCATAGCAATCAGCCCCAGCATTTT.

The chain employs TRBV4-1 and TRBJ2-3; 9 positions match TRBD2. Germline V gene sequence: CDR1 MGHRA, CDR2 YSYEKL. The length of the CDR3 is 19 residues. The junction had 16 bases not matched to a gene; V was cut back by 1 base and J by 5 bases. The CDR3 bases are TGCGCCAGCAGCCAAGTTCCGGTGACGGTAGCGGGGGCCAAAGATACGCAGTATTTT. Its protein product is CASSQVPVTVAGAKDTQYF.

There are a few counts of this clonotype. The CDR3 DNA follows: TGTGCCATCCTACAGGGATCCTATGGCTACACCTTC. Its protein product is CAILQGSYGYTF. The J gene is TRBJ1-2, the V gene TRBV7-2; TRBD1 is a possible D gene (6 bases). Trimming removed 10 bases from V and 4 bases from J, with 13 bases in between. The CDR3 loop spans 12 amino acids. Germline values: CDR1 SGHTA, CDR2 FQGNSA.

This chain uses TRBV6-1 with TRBJ1-2; tentative D call: TRBD1 (5 bases). CDR3 length equals 16 residues. Germline assignment: CDR1 MNHNS and CDR2 SASEGT. Trimming left V 2 bases short and J 3 bases short, with 16 bases between. The CDR3 sequence is CASSERGRPQDYGYTF. The DNA of the CDR3 is TGTGCCAGCAGTGAACGGGGCAGGCCTCAGGACTATGGCTACACCTTC.

This clonotype was seen ten or more times. The chain employs TRBV28 and TRBJ2-1; perhaps TRBD2 as D (6 bases). V was cut by 6 bases and J by 7 bases, with 16 bases left in between. CDR3 length: 14 residues. In germline, CDR1 is MDHEN, CDR2 SYDVKM. The CDR3 nucleotides are TGTGCCAGCAGGAAGGCTTGGGGGGTGAATGAGCAGTTCTTC. This codes for CASRKAWGVNEQFF.

The chain links TRBV6-5 to TRBJ2-2; 8 bases fit TRBD2. The CDR3 is 16 amino acids. Looked up from germline, CDR1 is MNHEY and CDR2 is SVGAGI. V lost 2 bases and J lost 4; bases outside the gene matches: 6. The CDR3: CASSYEAGGPTGELFF. CDR3 coding DNA: TGTGCCAGCAGTTACGAGGCGGGGGGACCCACCGGGGAGCTGTTTTTT.

This clonotype was seen a few times. Written as DNA, the CDR3 is TGTGCCAGCAGTTATTCCCGACAGGGTGCGAACACTGAAGCTTTCTTT. Its protein is CASSYSRQGANTEAFF. The chain carries TRBV6-5 and TRBJ1-1, with 7 bases aligning to TRBD1. The CDR3 sequence is 16 residues long. Per germline, CDR1 MNHEY and CDR2 SVGAGI. J lost 1 base, V lost 3 bases, and 8 bases had no gene match.